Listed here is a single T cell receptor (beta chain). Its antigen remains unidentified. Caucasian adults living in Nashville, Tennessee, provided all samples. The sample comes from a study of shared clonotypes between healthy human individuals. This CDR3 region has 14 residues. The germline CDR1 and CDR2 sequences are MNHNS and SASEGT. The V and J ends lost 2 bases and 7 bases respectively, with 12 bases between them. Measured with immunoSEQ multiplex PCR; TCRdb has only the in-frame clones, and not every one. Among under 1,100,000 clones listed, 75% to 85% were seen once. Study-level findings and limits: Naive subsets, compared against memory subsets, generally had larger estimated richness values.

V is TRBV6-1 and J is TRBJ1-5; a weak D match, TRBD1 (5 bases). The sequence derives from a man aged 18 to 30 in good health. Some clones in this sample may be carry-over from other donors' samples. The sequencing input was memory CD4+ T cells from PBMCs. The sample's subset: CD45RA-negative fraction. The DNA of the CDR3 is TGTGCCAGCAGTGAAATAACGGGGGAACAGCCCCAGCATTTT. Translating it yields CASSEITGEQPQHF.